The clone carrying this T cell receptor (beta chain) came up a few times. Antigen unknown. Sample-barcoded 5' priming and a J-beta primer mix drove a second PCR of roughly 6 to 12 cycles. Each cDNA molecule was tagged by a template-switch adaptor with 12 random nucleotides. Every individual sample yielded 2.5 million or more paired-end reads (each containing CDR3). TCRdb ran MiXCR on the 5' RACE reads and lists one entry per CDR3 protein. Of roughly 1.6 million distinct CDR3 sequences listed, roughly 32% are singletons. The sample is drawn from a study of blood T cells in healthy people across ages. The study's findings and limits: Lack of knowledge of donor CMV status possibly confounded expanded clonotype changes.

Germline V gene data show CDR1 as MNHEY and CDR2 as SMNVEV (reference sequence). J gave up 4 bases and V 0 bases, and 4 bases lay outside the gene matches. This CDR3 has 15 amino acids. The TCR originated in a woman in her 30s in good health. The specimen sequenced was blood. This chain joins TRBV27 and TRBJ2-5; 8 nucleotides line up with TRBD2. DNA for the CDR3: TGTGCCAGCAGTTTATCCAACGGGGGGGCAGAGACCCAGTACTTC. Its translation is CASSLSNGGAETQYF.